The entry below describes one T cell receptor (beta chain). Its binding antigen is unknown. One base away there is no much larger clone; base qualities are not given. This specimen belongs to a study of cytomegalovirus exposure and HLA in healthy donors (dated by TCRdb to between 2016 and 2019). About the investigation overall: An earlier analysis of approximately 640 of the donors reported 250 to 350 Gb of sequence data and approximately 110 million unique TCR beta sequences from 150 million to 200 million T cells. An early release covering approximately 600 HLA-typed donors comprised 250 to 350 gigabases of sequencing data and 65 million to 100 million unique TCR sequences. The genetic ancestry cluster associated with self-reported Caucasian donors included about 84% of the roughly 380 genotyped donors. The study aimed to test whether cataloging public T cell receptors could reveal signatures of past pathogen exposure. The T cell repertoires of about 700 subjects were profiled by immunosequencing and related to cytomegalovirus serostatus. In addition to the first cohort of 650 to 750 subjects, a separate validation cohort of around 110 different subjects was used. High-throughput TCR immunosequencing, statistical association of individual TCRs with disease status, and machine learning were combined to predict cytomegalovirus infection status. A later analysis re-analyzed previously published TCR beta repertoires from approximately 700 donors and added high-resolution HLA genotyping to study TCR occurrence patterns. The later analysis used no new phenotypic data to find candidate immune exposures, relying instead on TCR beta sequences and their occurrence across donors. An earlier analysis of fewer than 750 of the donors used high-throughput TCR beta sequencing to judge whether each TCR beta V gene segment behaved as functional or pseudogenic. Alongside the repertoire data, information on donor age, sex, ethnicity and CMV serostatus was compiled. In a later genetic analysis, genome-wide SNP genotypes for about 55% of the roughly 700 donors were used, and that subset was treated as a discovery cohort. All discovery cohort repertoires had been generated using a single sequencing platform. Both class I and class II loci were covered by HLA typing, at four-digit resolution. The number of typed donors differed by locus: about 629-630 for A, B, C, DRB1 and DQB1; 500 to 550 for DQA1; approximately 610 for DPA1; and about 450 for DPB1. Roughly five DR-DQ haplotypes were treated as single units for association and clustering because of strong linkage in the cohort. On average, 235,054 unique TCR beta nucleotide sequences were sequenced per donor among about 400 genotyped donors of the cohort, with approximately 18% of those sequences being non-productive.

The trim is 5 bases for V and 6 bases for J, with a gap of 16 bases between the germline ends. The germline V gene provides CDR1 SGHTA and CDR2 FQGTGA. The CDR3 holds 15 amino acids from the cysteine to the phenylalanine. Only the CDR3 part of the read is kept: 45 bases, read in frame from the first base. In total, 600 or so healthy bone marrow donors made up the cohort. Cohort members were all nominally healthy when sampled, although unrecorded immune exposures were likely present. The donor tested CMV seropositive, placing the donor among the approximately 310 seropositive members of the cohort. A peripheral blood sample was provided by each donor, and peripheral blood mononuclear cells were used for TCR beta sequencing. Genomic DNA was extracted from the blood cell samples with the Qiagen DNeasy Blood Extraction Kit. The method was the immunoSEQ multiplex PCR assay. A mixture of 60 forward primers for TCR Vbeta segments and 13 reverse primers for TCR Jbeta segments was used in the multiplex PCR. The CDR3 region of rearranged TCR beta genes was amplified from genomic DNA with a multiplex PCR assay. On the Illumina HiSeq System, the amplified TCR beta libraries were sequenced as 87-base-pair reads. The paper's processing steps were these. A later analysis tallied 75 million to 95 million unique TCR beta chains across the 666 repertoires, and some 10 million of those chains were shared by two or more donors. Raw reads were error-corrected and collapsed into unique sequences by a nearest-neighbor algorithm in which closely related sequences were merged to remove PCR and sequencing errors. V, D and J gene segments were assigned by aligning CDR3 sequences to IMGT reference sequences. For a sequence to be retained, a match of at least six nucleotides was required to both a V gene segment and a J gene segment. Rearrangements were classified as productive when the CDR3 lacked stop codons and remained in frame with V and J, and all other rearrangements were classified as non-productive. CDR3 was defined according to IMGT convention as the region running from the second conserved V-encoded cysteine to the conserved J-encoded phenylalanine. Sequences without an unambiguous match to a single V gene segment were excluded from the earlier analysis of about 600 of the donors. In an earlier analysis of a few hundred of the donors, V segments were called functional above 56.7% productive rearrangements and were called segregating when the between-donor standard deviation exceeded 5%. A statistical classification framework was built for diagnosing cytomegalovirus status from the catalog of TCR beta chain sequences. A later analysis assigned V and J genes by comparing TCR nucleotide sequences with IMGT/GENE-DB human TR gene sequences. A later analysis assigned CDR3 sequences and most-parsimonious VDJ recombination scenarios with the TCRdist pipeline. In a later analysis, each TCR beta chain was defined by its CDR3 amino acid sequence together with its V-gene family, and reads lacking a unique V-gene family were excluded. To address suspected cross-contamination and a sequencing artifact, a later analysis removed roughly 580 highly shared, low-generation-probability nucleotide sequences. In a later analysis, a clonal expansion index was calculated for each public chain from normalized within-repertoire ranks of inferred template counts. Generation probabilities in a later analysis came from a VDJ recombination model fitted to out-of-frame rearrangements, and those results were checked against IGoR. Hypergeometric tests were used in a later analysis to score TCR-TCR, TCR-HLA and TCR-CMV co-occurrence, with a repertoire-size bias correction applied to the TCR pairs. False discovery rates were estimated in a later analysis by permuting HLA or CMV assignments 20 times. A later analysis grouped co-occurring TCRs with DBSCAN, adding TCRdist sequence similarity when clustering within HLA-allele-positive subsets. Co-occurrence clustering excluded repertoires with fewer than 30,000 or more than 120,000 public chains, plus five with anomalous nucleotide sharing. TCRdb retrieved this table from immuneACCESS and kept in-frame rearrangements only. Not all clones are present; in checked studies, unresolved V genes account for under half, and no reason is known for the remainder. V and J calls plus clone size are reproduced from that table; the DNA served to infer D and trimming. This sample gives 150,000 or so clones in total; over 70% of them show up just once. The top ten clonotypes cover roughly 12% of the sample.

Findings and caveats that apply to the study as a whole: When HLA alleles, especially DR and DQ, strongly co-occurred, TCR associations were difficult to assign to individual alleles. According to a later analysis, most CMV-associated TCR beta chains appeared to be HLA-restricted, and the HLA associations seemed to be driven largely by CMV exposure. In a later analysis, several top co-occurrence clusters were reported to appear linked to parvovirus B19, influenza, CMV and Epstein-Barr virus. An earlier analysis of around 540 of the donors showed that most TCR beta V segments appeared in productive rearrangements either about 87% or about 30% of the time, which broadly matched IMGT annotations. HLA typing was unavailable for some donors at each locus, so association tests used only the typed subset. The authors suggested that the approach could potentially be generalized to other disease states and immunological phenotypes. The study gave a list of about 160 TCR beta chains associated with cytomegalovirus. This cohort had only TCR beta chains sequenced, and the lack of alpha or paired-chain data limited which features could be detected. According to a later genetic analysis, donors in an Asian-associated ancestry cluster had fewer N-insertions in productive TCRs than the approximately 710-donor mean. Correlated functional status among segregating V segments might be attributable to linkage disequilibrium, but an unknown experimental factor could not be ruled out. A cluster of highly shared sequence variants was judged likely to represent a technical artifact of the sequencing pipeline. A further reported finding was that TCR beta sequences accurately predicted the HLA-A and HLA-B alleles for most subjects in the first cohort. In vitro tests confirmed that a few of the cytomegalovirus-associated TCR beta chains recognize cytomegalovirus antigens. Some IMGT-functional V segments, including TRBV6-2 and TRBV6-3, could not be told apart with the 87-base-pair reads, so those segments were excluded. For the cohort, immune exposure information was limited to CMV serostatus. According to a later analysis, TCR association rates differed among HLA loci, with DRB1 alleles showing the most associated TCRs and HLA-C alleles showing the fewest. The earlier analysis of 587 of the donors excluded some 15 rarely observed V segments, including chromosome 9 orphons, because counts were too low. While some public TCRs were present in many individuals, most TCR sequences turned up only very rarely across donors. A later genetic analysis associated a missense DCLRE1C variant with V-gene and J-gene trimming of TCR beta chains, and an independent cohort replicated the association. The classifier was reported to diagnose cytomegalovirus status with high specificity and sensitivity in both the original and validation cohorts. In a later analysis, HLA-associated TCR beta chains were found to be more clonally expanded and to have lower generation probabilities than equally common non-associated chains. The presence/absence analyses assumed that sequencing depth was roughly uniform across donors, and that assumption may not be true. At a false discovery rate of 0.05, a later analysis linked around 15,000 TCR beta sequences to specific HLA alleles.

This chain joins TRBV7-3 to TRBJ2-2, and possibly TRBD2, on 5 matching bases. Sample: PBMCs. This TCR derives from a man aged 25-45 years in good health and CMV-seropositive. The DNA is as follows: TGTGCCAGCAGCCCTCTAGCAGCAAGCCCCGGGGAGCTGTTTTTT. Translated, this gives CASSPLAASPGELFF.